A single TCR beta chain is shown here with its context. V shed 4 bases, J shed 5 bases, and the junction held 8 bases outside the gene matches. The CDR3 totals 16 residues. Germline V CDR1 and CDR2: MDHEN, SYDVKM. This specimen belongs to a study of blood T cell repertoires in COVID-19. About the study: Samples taken during acute and convalescent COVID-19 were collected in the United States, Italy and Spain. T cells, B-cell-depleted T cells, or PBMCs provided the cDNA or gDNA that served as material.

In the original workflow: Estimation of nucleated cell counts was performed using reference gene primer amplification. Data came from immunoSEQ multiplex PCR; TCRdb stores just in-frame clones and leaves some out. V and J calls and clone size follow that table, whereas D and trimming were derived from the DNA. The data hold under 250,000 clones, with around 83% observed a single time. The J gene is TRBJ2-1, the V gene TRBV28, with TRBD2 matching over 10 bases. Sample: peripheral blood. The sequence derives from a woman in her fifties or sixties with acute or convalescent COVID-19. The CDR3 here is CASSSPGAGGNNEQFF. Here the CDR3 DNA reads TGTGCCAGCAGTTCCCCGGGAGCGGGAGGGAACAATGAGCAGTTCTTC.